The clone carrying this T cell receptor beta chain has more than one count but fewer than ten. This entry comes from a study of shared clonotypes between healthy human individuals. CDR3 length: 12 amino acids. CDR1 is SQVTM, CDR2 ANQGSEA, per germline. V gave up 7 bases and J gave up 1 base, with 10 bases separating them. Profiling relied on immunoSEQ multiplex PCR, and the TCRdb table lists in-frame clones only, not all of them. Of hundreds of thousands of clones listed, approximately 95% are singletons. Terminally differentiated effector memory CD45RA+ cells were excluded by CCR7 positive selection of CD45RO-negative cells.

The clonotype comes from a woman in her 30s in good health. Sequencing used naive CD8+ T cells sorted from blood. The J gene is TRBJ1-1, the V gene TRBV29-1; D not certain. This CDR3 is CSARGENTEAFF. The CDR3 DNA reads TGCAGCGCGCGGGGAGAGAACACTGAAGCTTTCTTT.